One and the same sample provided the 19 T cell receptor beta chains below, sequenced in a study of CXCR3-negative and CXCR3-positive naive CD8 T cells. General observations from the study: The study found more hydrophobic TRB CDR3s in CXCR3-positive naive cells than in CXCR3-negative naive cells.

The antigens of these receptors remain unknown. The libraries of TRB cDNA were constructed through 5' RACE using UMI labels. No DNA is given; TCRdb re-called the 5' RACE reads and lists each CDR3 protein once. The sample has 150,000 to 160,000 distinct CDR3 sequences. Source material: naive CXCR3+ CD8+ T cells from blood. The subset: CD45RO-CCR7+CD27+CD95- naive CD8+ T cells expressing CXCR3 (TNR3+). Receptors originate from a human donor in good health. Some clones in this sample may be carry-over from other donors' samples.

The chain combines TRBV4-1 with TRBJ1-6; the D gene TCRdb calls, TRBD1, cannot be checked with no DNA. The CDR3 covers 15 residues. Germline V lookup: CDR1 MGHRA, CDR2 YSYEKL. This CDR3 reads CASSQGQGESSPLHF.

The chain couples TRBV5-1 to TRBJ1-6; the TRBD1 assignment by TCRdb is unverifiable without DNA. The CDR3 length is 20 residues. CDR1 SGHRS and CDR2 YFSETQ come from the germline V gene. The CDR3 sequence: CASSLAYRKPDTGANSPLHF.

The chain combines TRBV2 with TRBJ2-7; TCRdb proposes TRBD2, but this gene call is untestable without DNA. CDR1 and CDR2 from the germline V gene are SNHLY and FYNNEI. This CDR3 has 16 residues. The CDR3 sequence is CASRPGLAVISYEQYF.

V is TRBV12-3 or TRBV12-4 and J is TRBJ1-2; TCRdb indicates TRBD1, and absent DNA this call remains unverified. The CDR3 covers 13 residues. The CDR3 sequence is CASTPSEDGGYTF.

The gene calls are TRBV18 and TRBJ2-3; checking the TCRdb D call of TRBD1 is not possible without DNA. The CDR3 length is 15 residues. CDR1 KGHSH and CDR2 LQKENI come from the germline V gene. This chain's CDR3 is CASSPTRQDTDTQYF. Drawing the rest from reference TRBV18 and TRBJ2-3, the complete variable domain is NAGVMQNPRHLVRRRGQEARLRCSPMKGHSHVYWYRQLPEEGLKFMVYLQKENIIDESGMPKERFSAEFPKEGPSILRIQQVVRGDSAAYFCASSPTRQDTDTQYFGPGTRLTVL.

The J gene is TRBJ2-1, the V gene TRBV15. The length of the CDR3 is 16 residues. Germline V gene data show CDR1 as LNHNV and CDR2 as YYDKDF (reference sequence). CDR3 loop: CATSRDLGSSYNEQFF.

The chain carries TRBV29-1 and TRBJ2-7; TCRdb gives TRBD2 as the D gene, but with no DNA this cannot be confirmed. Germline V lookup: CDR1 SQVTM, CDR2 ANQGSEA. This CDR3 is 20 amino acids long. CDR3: CSVVREQDRLAGSFSYEQYF.

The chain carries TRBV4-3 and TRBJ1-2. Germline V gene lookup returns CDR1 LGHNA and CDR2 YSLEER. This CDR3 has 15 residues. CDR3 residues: CASSQARGSLYGYTF.

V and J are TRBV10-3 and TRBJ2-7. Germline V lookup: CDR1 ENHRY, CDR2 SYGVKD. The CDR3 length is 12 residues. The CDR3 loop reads CAISGQVYEQYF.

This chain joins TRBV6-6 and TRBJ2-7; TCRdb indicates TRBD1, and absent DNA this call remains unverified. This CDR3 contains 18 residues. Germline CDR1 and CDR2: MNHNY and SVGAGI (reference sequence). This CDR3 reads CASSYPPGPPGQGYEQYF.

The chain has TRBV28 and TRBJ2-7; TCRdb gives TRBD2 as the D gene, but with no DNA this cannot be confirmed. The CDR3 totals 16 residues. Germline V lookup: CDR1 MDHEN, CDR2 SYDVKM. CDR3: CASTLLAGGLRDEQYF. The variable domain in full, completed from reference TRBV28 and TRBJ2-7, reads DVKVTQSSRYLVKRTGEKVFLECVQDMDHENMFWYRQDPGLGLRLIYFSYDVKMKEKGDIPEGYSVSREKKERFSLILESASTNQTSMYLCASTLLAGGLRDEQYFGPGTRLTVT.

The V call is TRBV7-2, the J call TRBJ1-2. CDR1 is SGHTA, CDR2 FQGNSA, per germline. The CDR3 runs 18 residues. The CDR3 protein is CASSLELRGGNLNYGYTF.

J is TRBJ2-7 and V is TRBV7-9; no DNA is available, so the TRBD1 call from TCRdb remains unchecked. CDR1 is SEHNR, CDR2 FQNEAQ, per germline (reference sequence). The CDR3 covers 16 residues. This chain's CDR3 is CASSTAGQGGIYEQYF.

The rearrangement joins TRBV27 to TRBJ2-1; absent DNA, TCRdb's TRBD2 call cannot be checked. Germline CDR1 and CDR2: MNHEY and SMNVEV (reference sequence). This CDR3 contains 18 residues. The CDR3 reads CASSPGTSGRRSYNEQFF.

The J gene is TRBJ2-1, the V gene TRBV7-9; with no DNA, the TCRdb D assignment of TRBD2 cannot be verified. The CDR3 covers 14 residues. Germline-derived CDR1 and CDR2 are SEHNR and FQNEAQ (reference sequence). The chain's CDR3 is CASSWASEHNEQFF.

This CDR3 reads CASRVTGPTYEQYF. This chain connects TRBV10-2 to TRBJ2-7; TCRdb's D call of TRBD1 is untestable without DNA. This CDR3 has 14 residues. Germline V gives CDR1 WSHSY, CDR2 SAAADI.

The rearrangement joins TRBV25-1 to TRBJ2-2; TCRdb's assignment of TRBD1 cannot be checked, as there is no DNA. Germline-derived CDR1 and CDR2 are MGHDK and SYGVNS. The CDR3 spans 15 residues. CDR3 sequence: CASSGRQGWTGELFF.

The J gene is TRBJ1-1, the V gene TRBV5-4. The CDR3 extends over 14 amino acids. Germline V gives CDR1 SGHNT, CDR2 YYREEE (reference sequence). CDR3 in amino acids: CASSLGQQNTEAFF.

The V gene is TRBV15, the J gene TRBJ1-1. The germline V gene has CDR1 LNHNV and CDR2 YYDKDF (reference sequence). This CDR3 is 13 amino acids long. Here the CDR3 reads CATSRVLDTEAFF.